Each of the 28 T cell receptor beta chains below was sequenced from the same sample in a study of vaccination and CD4 T cells after COVID-19. Cultured CD4+ T cell DNA underwent sequencing with the Oncomine TCR Beta short-read assay. TCRdb fed the PCR reads into MiXCR, producing one record per CDR3 protein. The profile shows around 16,000 distinct CDR3 sequences, under 40% of them singletons. Treatment defined: roughly ten-day PBMC culture with coronavirus spike peptide pools or control peptides (ViraFEST assay). For these receptors, no antigen is known. The sample was cultured CD4+ T cells from blood. These receptors all stem from a human donor with COVID-19.

This chain connects TRBV18 to TRBJ2-5; D is undetermined. Trimming took 6 bases from V and 8 from J, leaving 10 bases between them. The germline gives CDR1 KGHSH, CDR2 LQKENI. The CDR3 is 11 residues long. The chain's CDR3 is CASSPDGTQYF. As DNA, the CDR3 is TGTGCCAGCTCCCCTGATGGAACCCAGTACTTC.

There are a few counts of this clonotype. The rearrangement uses TRBV20-1 and TRBJ1-5, with unresolved D. The CDR3 contains 15 residues. The germline gives CDR1 DFQATT, CDR2 SNEGSKA (reference sequence). The ends were cut back, 6 bases at V and 4 bases at J, with 19 bases in the middle. The CDR3 loop is CSAPGTGLPNQPQHF. The CDR3 coding sequence is TGCAGTGCCCCAGGCACCGGGCTGCCTAATCAGCCCCAGCATTTT.

This clonotype rates as medium-sized. This rearrangement joins TRBV19 to TRBJ1-2; 9 bases are shared with TRBD1. Per germline, CDR1 LNHDA and CDR2 SQIVND (reference sequence). CDR3 length: 15 amino acids. V lost 5 bases to trimming and J lost 2 bases; unmatched junction nucleotides: 6. CDR3 in DNA: TGTGCCAGTAGTGTGACAGGGGGTAAGAACTATGGCTACACCTTC. This codes for CASSVTGGKNYGYTF.

V usage is TRBV6-2 or TRBV6-3 and J usage is TRBJ1-1; a weak D match, TRBD1 (5 bases). CDR3 size: 14 residues. The V end was cut by 0 bases, the J end by 4 bases, with 9 bases between. Germline V gene lookup returns CDR1 MNHEY and CDR2 SVGEGT. CDR3 residues: CASSYSGGRTEAFF. The CDR3 DNA is TGTGCCAGCAGTTACTCGGGGGGACGCACTGAAGCTTTCTTT.

The chain has TRBV27 and TRBJ1-1; D call uncertain. The V end lost 5 bases, the J end lost 1 base, and 11 bases lay between the germline ends. CDR3 size: 14 residues. CDR1 and CDR2 (germline): MNHEY, SMNVEV (reference sequence). The CDR3 coding sequence is TGTGCCAGCAGTCAATACGCAGGGAACACTGAAGCTTTCTTT. This codes for CASSQYAGNTEAFF.

This clonotype was picked up a small number of times. This sequence joins TRBV27 and TRBJ1-1, with TRBD1 matching over 8 bases. Germline V gene lookup returns CDR1 MNHEY and CDR2 SMNVEV (reference sequence). The CDR3 length is 13 residues. Losses at the gene ends were 7 bases for V and 4 bases for J; bases not matched to a gene: 5. The CDR3 loop is CASTLQGGTEAFF. CDR3 coding DNA: TGTGCCAGCACATTACAGGGGGGCACTGAAGCTTTCTTT.

This clonotype was recorded a few times. V gene TRBV28 combines with J gene TRBJ1-1; tentative D call: TRBD1 (5 bases). Trimming stripped 3 bases from V and 2 bases from J, with 19 bases between. The CDR3 covers 17 residues. CDR1 is MDHEN and CDR2 is SYDVKM in the germline V gene. The CDR3 DNA sequence: TGTGCCAGCAGTTTTCCTCCGTGGGGGGGGAGAAACACTGAAGCTTTCTTT. Translation: CASSFPPWGGRNTEAFF. Full variable domain (rest looked up from reference TRBV28 and TRBJ1-1): DVKVTQSSRYLVKRTGEKVFLECVQDMDHENMFWYRQDPGLGLRLIYFSYDVKMKEKGDIPEGYSVSREKKERFSLILESASTNQTSMYLCASSFPPWGGRNTEAFFGQGTRLTVV.

This clonotype was seen only a few times. The CDR3 DNA follows: TGTGCCAGCAGCTTGGTGAGGGCACAATCAGCCCAGCATTTT. Translating gives CASSLVRAQSAQHF. The chain employs TRBV12-3 or TRBV12-4 and TRBJ1-5; D gene uncertain. The length of the CDR3 is 14 residues. V lost 6 bases and J lost 11, with 20 bases in between.

This clonotype has a handful of counts. The chain links TRBV7-9 to TRBJ2-5; 11 positions match TRBD1. The CDR3 extends over 16 amino acids. V lost 3 bases, J lost 1 base, and 4 bases stayed unmatched. Per germline, CDR1 SEHNR and CDR2 FQNEAQ (reference sequence). The CDR3 nucleotides read TGTGCCAGCAGCTTGGGGACAGGGGGTTTCCAAGAGACCCAGTACTTC. This codes for CASSLGTGGFQETQYF.

This clonotype was counted between two and nine times. The J gene is TRBJ1-3, the V gene TRBV6-5; maybe TRBD1 (6 bases). The CDR3 spans 14 residues. V lost 4 bases to trimming and J lost 2 bases, with 9 bases between them. Germline lookup yields CDR1 MNHEY and CDR2 SVGAGI. DNA of the CDR3: TGTGCCAGCAGTTTTTGGGGGCCTGGAAACACCATATATTTT. This translates into CASSFWGPGNTIYF.

This clonotype was found a few times. This chain uses TRBV12-3 or TRBV12-4 with TRBJ2-1; no definite D call. V lost 3 bases, J lost 6 bases, and 12 bases lay in between. The CDR3 is made up of 14 amino acids. CDR3 nucleotides: TGTGCCAGCAGTTTGGGCACTATCCTCAATGAGCAGTTCTTC. Protein sequence: CASSLGTILNEQFF.

V usage is TRBV18 and J usage is TRBJ1-1; D not certain. Germline V gene data show CDR1 as KGHSH and CDR2 as LQKENI. Trimming removed 3 bases at V and 4 bases at J, with 18 bases between. The CDR3 is 16 residues long. The CDR3 is CASSPQAQVGGTEAFF. Here the CDR3 DNA reads TGTGCCAGCTCACCTCAGGCCCAGGTTGGAGGCACTGAAGCTTTCTTT.

The CDR3 DNA follows: TGTGCCAGCAGTACGAGACTAGCGGGGTCCTACGAGCAGTACTTC. This codes for CASSTRLAGSYEQYF. The chain carries TRBV6-2 or TRBV6-3 and TRBJ2-7, with 11 bases that match TRBD2. J gave up 1 base and V 5 bases, and 4 bases lay outside the gene matches. The CDR3 has 15 amino acids. Germline values: CDR1 MNHEY, CDR2 SVGEGT.

The genes are TRBV4-1 and TRBJ1-5; tentatively, D is TRBD1 (6 bases). Germline-derived CDR1 and CDR2 are MGHRA and YSYEKL. With 0 bases removed from V and 7 bases from J, the gap between germline ends came to 13 bases. The CDR3 covers 15 residues. The CDR3 loop is CASSQDTGLYQPQHF. The CDR3 coding sequence is TGCGCCAGCAGCCAAGATACAGGGTTGTACCAGCCCCAGCATTTT.

The rearrangement joins TRBV19 to TRBJ2-7, with 9 bases identical to TRBD1. The junction had 4 bases not matched to a gene; V was cut back by 5 bases and J by 2 bases. The CDR3 is made up of 14 amino acids. Germline V CDR1 and CDR2: LNHDA, SQIVND (reference sequence). CDR3 sequence (DNA): TGTGCCAGTAGTTTACAGGGGGCCACCTACGAGCAGTACTTC. This encodes CASSLQGATYEQYF.

The rearrangement joins TRBV2 to TRBJ2-7; a weak D match, TRBD1 (5 bases). CDR1 is SNHLY and CDR2 is FYNNEI in the germline V gene. The length of the CDR3 is 14 residues. V was clipped by 4 bases and J by 2 bases, with 12 bases between them. CDR3 DNA: TGTGCCAGCAGTGGCCGACAGCACACCTACGAGCAGTACTTC. Amino acid sequence: CASSGRQHTYEQYF.

The chain links TRBV5-1 to TRBJ2-5, with D possibly matching TRBD1 (8 bases). The V gene's germline CDR1 is SGHRS and CDR2 YFSETQ. The CDR3 is 14 residues long. Trimming took off 3 bases at V and 2 bases at J, with 11 bases between the two ends. In nucleotides, the CDR3 is TGCGCCAGCAGCTCACAGGGGGGGCAAGAGACCCAGTACTTC. Its translation is CASSSQGGQETQYF. Full variable domain (remainder filled in from reference TRBV5-1 and TRBJ2-5): KAGVTQTPRYLIKTRGQQVTLSCSPISGHRSVSWYQQTPGQGLQFLFEYFSETQRNKGNFPGRFSGRQFSNSRSEMNVSTLELGDSALYLCASSSQGGQETQYFGPGTRLLVL.

This chain joins TRBV6-1 and TRBJ1-1, with D tentatively TRBD1 (6 bases). Germline values: CDR1 MNHNS, CDR2 SASEGT. V dropped 6 bases and J dropped 7 bases, with 15 bases sitting between them. The CDR3 has 13 residues. In nucleotides, the CDR3 is TGTGCCAGCAGAGACACAGGGTCGCGTGAAGCTTTCTTT. As protein: CASRDTGSREAFF.

This clonotype was observed a few times. The chain combines TRBV12-3 or TRBV12-4 with TRBJ1-5, with TRBD1 as a possible D gene (6 bases). Trimming removed 3 bases at V and 4 bases at J, with 10 bases between. This CDR3 has 14 residues. The CDR3 DNA is TGTGCCAGCAGTTTGGAACAGGGTAATCAGCCCCAGCATTTT. Translation: CASSLEQGNQPQHF.

This clonotype was observed a handful of times. The J gene is TRBJ1-4, the V gene TRBV27; 10 nucleotides line up with TRBD1. Germline lookup yields CDR1 MNHEY and CDR2 SMNVEV (reference sequence). The CDR3 is made up of 18 amino acids. After removal of 6 bases from V and 5 bases from J, the junction contained 15 bases not matched to a gene. CDR3 loop: CASRMTGGAFVPNEKLFF. The CDR3 DNA sequence: TGTGCCAGCAGGATGACAGGGGGCGCTTTCGTCCCGAATGAAAAACTGTTTTTT. Combining the CDR3 with reference TRBV27 and TRBJ1-4 gives the whole variable domain EAQVTQNPRYLITVTGKKLTVTCSQNMNHEYMSWYRQDPGLGLRQIYYSMNVEVTDKGDVPEGYKVSRKEKRNFPLILESPSPNQTSLYFCASRMTGGAFVPNEKLFFGSGTQLSVL.

V gene TRBV24-1 combines with J gene TRBJ2-2, with TRBD2 identical over 8 bases. Unmatched junction bases numbered 12, after V lost 5 bases and J lost 2 bases. Germline V gives CDR1 KGHDR, CDR2 SFDVKD. CDR3 length equals 18 residues. The CDR3 DNA follows: TGTGCCACCAGTGGCCACCCGGGGGGGACTGACAACACCGGGGAGCTGTTTTTT. Translation: CATSGHPGGTDNTGELFF.

Only one count was recorded for this clonotype. This chain links TRBV12-3 or TRBV12-4 with TRBJ2-7; a possible D gene is TRBD2 (5 bases). The length of the CDR3 is 14 residues. The V and J ends lost 5 bases and 1 base respectively, with 12 bases between them. CDR3 in amino acids: CASSVAGESYEQYF. The DNA of the CDR3 is TGTGCCAGCAGTGTCGCCGGGGAGTCCTACGAGCAGTACTTC.

This clonotype was counted only a few times. The CDR3 loop reads CSARDVWRGGNEQYF. CDR3 nucleotides: TGCAGTGCTAGAGATGTGTGGCGGGGGGGTAACGAGCAGTACTTC. The chain uses TRBV20-1 and TRBJ2-7, with 9 bases identical to TRBD2. This CDR3 is built from 15 residues. The V and J ends lost 0 bases and 5 bases, in that order; junction bases with no gene match: 8. From germline, CDR1 is DFQATT and CDR2 SNEGSKA (reference sequence).

V is TRBV12-3 or TRBV12-4 and J is TRBJ1-1, with D tentatively TRBD1 (5 bases). The CDR3 runs 15 residues. With 7 bases removed from V and 5 bases from J, the gap between germline ends came to 20 bases. The CDR3 nucleotides read TGTGCCAGCACCATGCAGGCAGGGAAGGGGACTGAAGCTTTCTTT. This sequence encodes CASTMQAGKGTEAFF.

This clonotype was picked up a small number of times. The gene calls are TRBV7-3 and TRBJ2-5; D is uncertain. Trimming stripped 5 bases from V and 7 bases from J, with 11 bases between. The CDR3 sequence is 12 residues long. Per germline, CDR1 SGHTA and CDR2 FQGTGA. The CDR3 is CASSPGRGTQYF. The CDR3 DNA is TGTGCCAGCAGCCCTGGTAGAGGGACCCAGTACTTC. Looking up the rest from reference TRBV7-3 and TRBJ2-5 gives the full variable domain: GAGVSQTPSNKVTEKGKYVELRCDPISGHTALYWYRQSLGQGPEFLIYFQGTGAADDSGLPNDRFFAVRPEGSVSTLKIQRTERGDSAVYLCASSPGRGTQYFGPGTRLLVL.

This sequence joins TRBV7-3 and TRBJ2-3; D possibly matches TRBD1 or TRBD2 (5 bases each). This CDR3 is 15 amino acids long. V gave up 6 bases and J gave up 1 base, with 14 bases separating them. Germline lookup yields CDR1 SGHTA and CDR2 FQGTGA. CDR3 nucleotides: TGTGCCAGCAGTACCAAGTCGGGGCGCACAGATACGCAGTATTTT. This translates into CASSTKSGRTDTQYF.

The chain recombines TRBV29-1 with TRBJ1-2; perhaps TRBD1 as D (6 bases). This CDR3 has 13 residues. V lost 7 bases and J 4 bases, leaving 16 bases between the germline ends. The germline CDR1 and CDR2 sequences are SQVTM and ANQGSEA. CDR3 sequence: CSGDVQGGYGYTF. The CDR3 DNA reads as TGCAGCGGGGACGTACAGGGTGGCTATGGCTACACCTTC.

The count of this clonotype is one. The rearrangement links TRBV12-3 or TRBV12-4 to TRBJ1-6; 11 bases are a match to TRBD1. After removal of 4 bases from V and 9 bases from J, the junction contained 5 bases not matched to a gene. The CDR3 runs to 15 residues. The CDR3 reads CASSSGTGGSSPLHF. For the CDR3, the DNA is TGTGCCAGCAGTTCGGGGACAGGGGGAAGTTCACCCCTCCACTTT.